These 24 T cell receptor beta chains were sequenced from one sample in a study of cytomegalovirus exposure and HLA in healthy donors listed by TCRdb under 2017. Libraries were constructed by the immunoSEQ multiplex PCR assay. For the multiplex PCR, a mixture combining 60 forward primers for TCR Vbeta segments and 13 reverse primers for TCR Jbeta segments was used. TCRdb provides this immuneACCESS table in a form limited to in-frame rearrangements. Some clones are lacking; in checked studies, under half of them reflect an unresolved V gene, and why the rest are absent is not known. A total of about 110,000 clones appear in this sample, 70% to 85% of them only once. The ten largest clones take up more than 4% of the sample. Sequences were obtained from PBMCs. The receptor set was obtained from a male donor in good health and CMV-seronegative.

The chain employs TRBV6-5 and TRBJ1-2; 7 bases fit TRBD1. V gave up 4 bases and J gave up 3 bases; unmatched junction bases: 11. CDR1 and CDR2 from the germline V gene are MNHEY and SVGAGI. The CDR3 loop spans 16 amino acids. The CDR3 protein is CASSSARGRVDYGYTF. The CDR3 DNA sequence: TGTGCCAGCAGTTCGGCGAGGGGGCGAGTTGACTATGGCTACACCTTC.

The chain uses TRBV5-1 and TRBJ2-3; D is unresolved. The CDR3 has 12 amino acids. The germline V and J ends were trimmed by 4 bases and 3 bases, with 6 bases remaining between them. The germline CDR1 and CDR2 sequences are SGHRS and YFSETQ. The CDR3 DNA reads TGCGCCAGCAGCCGCGAAACAGATACGCAGTATTTT. Amino acid sequence: CASSRETDTQYF.

The rearrangement links TRBV9 to TRBJ2-1; 8 bases fit TRBD2. This CDR3 has 15 residues. Per the germline V gene, CDR1 is SGDLS and CDR2 is YYNGEE. With V trimmed by 1 base and J by 2 bases, 2 bases remained unmatched. In DNA, the CDR3 is TGTGCCAGCAGCGTACGCGGGAGGCCCTACAATGAGCAGTTCTTC. The encoded protein is CASSVRGRPYNEQFF.

The V and J genes are TRBV28 and TRBJ2-1, with D perhaps TRBD2 (6 bases). In germline, CDR1 is MDHEN, CDR2 SYDVKM. The CDR3 contains 14 residues. V lost 5 bases and J lost 0, with 8 bases in between. The CDR3 DNA reads as TGTGCCAGCAGTCACGGGAGCTCCTACAATGAGCAGTTCTTC. This translates into CASSHGSSYNEQFF.

The J gene is TRBJ2-1, the V gene TRBV4-1, with TRBD2 matching 13 bases. J gave up 2 bases and V 0 bases, and 7 bases lay outside the gene matches. The length of the CDR3 is 19 residues. CDR1 is MGHRA and CDR2 is YSYEKL in the germline V gene. CDR3 in amino acids: CASSQDLTSGRMPYNEQFF. CDR3 bases: TGCGCCAGCAGCCAAGATTTGACTAGCGGGAGGATGCCCTACAATGAGCAGTTCTTC.

The V and J genes are TRBV5-1 and TRBJ2-7, with 10 bases identical to TRBD1. Germline loops: CDR1 SGHRS, CDR2 YFSETQ. The CDR3 runs 12 residues. The junction had 3 bases not matched to a gene; V was cut back by 7 bases and J by 5 bases. The CDR3 region is CASGQGGDEQYF. CDR3 DNA sequence: TGCGCCAGCGGACAGGGGGGCGACGAGCAGTACTTC.

This clone was detected only a few times. The rearrangement links TRBV30 to TRBJ1-5; D perhaps matches TRBD1 (6 bases). V was trimmed by 7 bases and J by 2 bases, leaving 18 bases between them. The V gene's germline CDR1 is GTSNPN and CDR2 SVGIG (reference sequence). This CDR3 comprises 15 residues. The CDR3 reads CALGGHNKGNQPQHF. The CDR3 DNA is TGTGCCTTAGGGGGACACAATAAGGGCAATCAGCCCCAGCATTTT.

The chain joins TRBV28 to TRBJ2-7; TRBD1 matches 9 bases. This CDR3 is 16 amino acids long. Trimming at V came to 2 bases and at J to 0 bases, leaving 5 bases not matched to a gene. CDR1 and CDR2 (germline): MDHEN, SYDVKM. The CDR3 spells CASSLRDRGFSYEQYF. As DNA, the CDR3 is TGTGCCAGCAGTTTAAGAGACAGGGGGTTCTCCTACGAGCAGTACTTC.

The chain employs TRBV7-9 and TRBJ2-1; 13 bases are a match to TRBD2. Germline loops: CDR1 SEHNR, CDR2 FQNEAQ (reference sequence). This CDR3 has 18 amino acids. The V and J ends lost 5 bases and 8 bases, in that order; junction bases with no gene match: 15. CDR3 in DNA: TGTGCCAGCAGCCCCCCCCTAAGGACTAGCGGGAGTACGGATGAGCAGTTCTTC. It translates to CASSPPLRTSGSTDEQFF.

A word on this clone: The same CDR3 is also encoded by other DNA sequences in this sample. The gene calls are TRBV5-1 and TRBJ1-1; D not certain. The CDR3 is 13 residues long. The V and J ends lost 1 base and 1 base respectively, with 5 bases between them. The germline V gene has CDR1 SGHRS and CDR2 YFSETQ. The CDR3 loop is CASSLQENTEAFF. The CDR3 DNA sequence: TGCGCCAGCAGCTTGCAGGAGAACACTGAAGCTTTCTTT.

In the case of this clone: Other DNA sequences in this sample translate to the same CDR3. V usage is TRBV6-1 and J usage is TRBJ2-3; 11 nucleotides align to TRBD2. V dropped 2 bases and J dropped 0; count of bases not matched to a gene: 1. Looked up from germline, CDR1 is MNHNS and CDR2 is SASEGT. There are 16 residues in the CDR3. The CDR3 region is CASSEWTSGSTDTQYF. CDR3 nucleotide sequence: TGTGCCAGCAGTGAATGGACTAGCGGGAGCACAGATACGCAGTATTTT.

The J gene is TRBJ1-5, the V gene TRBV28; 10 nucleotides line up with TRBD1. The CDR3 contains 15 residues. Losses at the gene ends were 5 bases for V and 3 bases for J; bases not matched to a gene: 4. The germline V gene has CDR1 MDHEN and CDR2 SYDVKM. CDR3 in DNA: TGTGCCAGCAGTCCCGGGACAGGGGTCAATCAGCCCCAGCATTTT. The encoded protein is CASSPGTGVNQPQHF.

V is TRBV5-4 and J is TRBJ2-1; 8 nucleotides agree with TRBD2. This CDR3 comprises 17 residues. The V segment lost 0 bases and the J segment 0 bases; nucleotides outside the gene matches: 5. Germline lookup yields CDR1 SGHNT and CDR2 YYREEE (reference sequence). CDR3 residues: CASSLGGGRSSYNEQFF. For the CDR3, the DNA is TGTGCCAGCAGCTTGGGCGGCGGGAGGAGCTCCTACAATGAGCAGTTCTTC. The full variable domain, its missing parts supplied by reference TRBV5-4 and TRBJ2-1, is ETGVTQSPTHLIKTRGQQVTLRCSSQSGHNTVSWYQQALGQGPQFIFQYYREEENGRGNFPPRFSGLQFPNYSSELNVNALELDDSALYLCASSLGGGRSSYNEQFFGPGTRLTVL.

The rearrangement joins TRBV28 to TRBJ2-1; TRBD2 is a possible D gene (6 bases). V gave up 7 bases and J gave up 9 bases, with 22 bases separating them. There are 15 residues in the CDR3. Germline V lookup: CDR1 MDHEN, CDR2 SYDVKM. This CDR3 reads CASTGARGIFGEQFF. The CDR3 DNA follows: TGTGCCAGCACCGGCGCTCGCGGGATTTTCGGTGAGCAGTTCTTC.

The chain joins TRBV13 to TRBJ1-5; TRBD1 matches at 12 bases. Trimming cost V 5 bases and J 6 bases; bases outside gene matches: 5. Germline V CDR1 and CDR2: PRHDT, FYEKMQ (reference sequence). This CDR3 spans 15 amino acids. Here the CDR3 DNA reads TGTGCCAGCAGCCGCCGGGACAGGGGGCTTCAGCCCCAGCATTTT. Protein product: CASSRRDRGLQPQHF.

The chain uses TRBV19 and TRBJ2-6; D is ambiguous. V was clipped by 4 bases and J by 1 base, with 8 bases between them. This CDR3 has 15 residues. The germline V gene encodes CDR1 LNHDA and CDR2 SQIVND (reference sequence). CDR3 DNA: TGTGCCAGTAGTAGCCCCGGGTCTGGGGCCAACGTCCTGACTTTC. The encoded protein is CASSSPGSGANVLTF.

The chain is built from TRBV27 and TRBJ1-1, with TRBD1 matching over 8 bases. The CDR3 extends over 15 amino acids. Germline CDR1 MNHEY, CDR2 SMNVEV (reference sequence). Trimming took 6 bases from V and 8 from J; bases not matched to a gene: 14. CDR3 region: CASRHTGTGDLEAFF. As DNA, the CDR3 is TGTGCCAGCAGGCATACCGGGACAGGAGACCTAGAAGCTTTCTTT.

V and J are TRBV2 and TRBJ2-4, with a tentative D call TRBD1 (6 bases). CDR1 and CDR2 (germline): SNHLY, FYNNEI. The CDR3 runs 15 residues. Trimming took off 8 bases at V and 0 bases at J, with 14 bases between the two ends. The CDR3 coding sequence is TGTGCCAGCGCTGGGACACTCCTAGCCAAAAACATTCAGTACTTC. Translating it yields CASAGTLLAKNIQYF.

This CDR3 is CASRLFIVRGVLLSGNTIYF. The CDR3 DNA follows: TGCGCCAGCAGGTTGTTTATCGTCCGGGGGGTCCTTCTCTCTGGAAACACCATATATTTT. This chain links TRBV10-1 with TRBJ1-3, with D tentatively TRBD1 (5 bases). V lost 6 bases and J 0 bases, leaving 27 bases between the germline ends. Germline CDR1 reads WNHNN; CDR2 reads SYGVQD (reference sequence). The CDR3 consists of 20 residues.

The V and J genes are TRBV19 and TRBJ1-2, with D hard to call. The V end lost 5 bases, the J end lost 4 bases, and 11 bases lay between the germline ends. Germline assignment: CDR1 LNHDA and CDR2 SQIVND (reference sequence). This CDR3 comprises 13 residues. The CDR3 here is CASSFHSGYGYTF. CDR3 DNA sequence: TGTGCCAGTAGTTTCCACTCGGGCTATGGCTACACCTTC.

The CDR3 region has the DNA TGCGCCAGCAGCTGGGGAGGGGGGGCCAGCACAGATACGCAGTATTTT. Encoded protein: CASSWGGGASTDTQYF. The chain links TRBV5-1 to TRBJ2-3, with D perhaps matching TRBD2 (7 bases). The ends were cut back, 3 bases at V and 0 bases at J, with 14 bases in the middle. The CDR3 spans 16 residues. Germline values: CDR1 SGHRS, CDR2 YFSETQ.

The chain couples TRBV11-2 to TRBJ2-2, with TRBD2 matching over 8 bases. Losses at the gene ends were 2 bases for V and 2 bases for J; bases not matched to a gene: 4. Germline CDR1 and CDR2: SGHAT and FQNNGV. This CDR3 has 16 amino acids. Here the CDR3 DNA reads TGTGCCAGCAGCTTACTAGCGGGTAGAAACACCGGGGAGCTGTTTTTT. Translated: CASSLLAGRNTGELFF.

The V and J genes are TRBV30 and TRBJ2-5, with 8 bases fitting TRBD2. Germline V CDR1 and CDR2: GTSNPN, SVGIG (reference sequence). V shed 0 bases, J shed 9 bases, and the junction held 3 bases outside the gene matches. This CDR3 region has 12 residues. The DNA for the CDR3 is TGTGCCTGGAGTGTACGGCGGGAGGCCCAGTACTTC. The encoded protein is CAWSVRREAQYF.

The chain employs TRBV19 and TRBJ2-7, with TRBD2 matching 9 bases. V lost 0 bases to trimming and J lost 2 bases; unmatched junction nucleotides: 2. There are 15 residues in the CDR3. Germline V gene sequence: CDR1 LNHDA, CDR2 SQIVND (reference sequence). As DNA, the CDR3 is TGTGCCAGTAGTATAGATGCGGGAGGGCCCTACGAGCAGTACTTC. Protein sequence: CASSIDAGGPYEQYF.